The source of this T cell receptor beta chain is a study of PD-L1 blockade in urothelial cancer (dated 2017 in TCRdb). About the study as a whole: Therapy was started in 2014 for all patients, and atezolizumab 1,200 mg was administered intravenously every 3 weeks. The study was an exploratory multi-omic analysis of somatic, immune and clinical correlates of response to PD-L1 blockade with atezolizumab in urothelial cancer. Durable clinical benefit was defined as progression-free survival longer than 6 months, and TCR features were also tested against progression-free and overall survival. Nine patients reached durable clinical benefit, while 15 to 20 patients did not. Blood samples gave median yields of around 140,000 T cells and over 80,000 unique TCRs, along with a median clonality of 0.080. In the same patients, whole exome sequencing and RNA sequencing of pretreatment tumors were performed in addition to TCR sequencing. Pretreatment blood TCR-seq was available for about 27 patients, at least one posttreatment blood collection was obtained for around 24 patients, and tumor TCR-seq was available for around 24 patients. Blood samples were analyzed at 3 weeks after treatment start (second dose) and at 6 weeks after treatment start. An ECOG performance status of 0 or 1 was recorded for the patients, and 0 to 3 prior chemotherapy regimens had been received by the patients. Pretreatment tumor samples and matched peripheral blood, collected serially before and after atezolizumab treatment, underwent TCR sequencing. About 85% of the roughly 29 patients were identified as males with urothelial cancer of bladder origin, and a prior smoking history was reported by 18 of 29 patients. Points the paper makes about the study in general: Because the sample size was small (n ≈ 30) and many of the analyses were exploratory, the results are meant to be hypothesis-generating. At 3 weeks after the start of treatment, tumor-associated TCR clones in peripheral blood had expanded more in patients with durable benefit (n of about 20, p = 0.022). Improved progression-free and overall survival was associated with having pretreatment peripheral blood TCR clonality below the median.

Synthetic TCR analog templates were spiked into each PCR so that absolute template abundance could be estimated from read counts. The immunoSEQ assay used bias-controlled V and J gene primers to amplify TCRbeta CDR3 regions from genomic DNA. Sequencing of rearranged TCRbeta segments was done at approximately 20X coverage. As for the original processing: Sequencing errors were corrected by clustering and CDR3s were annotated against IMGT to assign V, D and J genes. Downstream analyses used only productive TCRbeta rearrangements and left out out-of-frame or stop-codon sequences. Clonality was calculated as one minus the Shannon entropy normalized by the log of the number of unique productive sequences. Clones differing between time points or between blood and tumor were identified using Fisher's exact test with Benjamini-Hochberg correction, with an adjusted p below 0.01 applied as the threshold. TCRdb carries this immuneACCESS record with in-frame sequences only. Its versions omit some clonotypes, under half of them owing to an unresolved V gene in the studies checked, with the rest unexplained. The DNA was the basis for D and trimming; V, J and clone size are from that table. The sample has about 30,000 clones on record, over 80% of them singletons. More than 2% of the sample goes to the ten largest clones.

The CDR1 and CDR2 encoded by the germline V gene (reference sequence) are LNHDA and SQIVND. After removal of 5 bases from V and 2 bases from J, the junction retains 7 bases not matched to a gene. Reading from cysteine to phenylalanine, the CDR3 counts 16 amino acids. The entry retains the CDR3 DNA only, 48 bases that are in frame from base 1. The cohort included 29 patients with locally advanced or metastatic urothelial carcinoma who were treated at Memorial Sloan Kettering on a trial protocol. Peripheral blood mononuclear cells were collected pretreatment and during treatment, with between 1 and 8 total time points per patient. The Qiagen DNeasy Blood extraction kit was used to purify genomic DNA from total PBMCs and from tumor samples. Collected pretreatment and during treatment, PBMCs were isolated and stored as previously described. In regard to this clone: No cognate antigen has been identified for it. The input lacks base qualities; no much larger clone sits a single base away.

The V and J genes are TRBV19 and TRBJ2-3; TRBD1 agrees with 10 junctional bases. The source is a man aged 45 to 65 with urothelial cancer. Source: PBMCs, taken around atezolizumab (anti-PD-L1) treatment. The sequenced DNA is TGTGCCAGTAGTCCCCGGGGACAGGGGAACACAGATACGCAGTATTTT. It specifies CASSPRGQGNTDTQYF.